This is a list of T cell receptor beta chains from one sample in a study of beta chain features in type 1 diabetes. The data were produced by immunoSEQ multiplex PCR, yet TCRdb's version contains in-frame clones alone and is incomplete. The sample gives under 350,000 clones, 20% to 25% of which show up once; 0.012% is in the top ten. The sequenced sample consisted of naive CD4+ T cells from blood. The receptors shown here come from a woman aged 25-40 years with type 1 diabetes. Each CDR3 is given with its conserved first and last residue. The D gene is left open where the match is weak. Clone size appears in some rows only: once, few, many, or a class for an expanded clone.

clone size	D gene	J gene	V gene	CDR3 DNA	CDR3 protein
-	TRBD1	TRBJ1-4	TRBV7-9	TGTGCCAGCAGCCCACGGGACAGGGGATCGGAAAAACTGTTTTTT	CASSPRDRGSEKLFF
-	TRBD2	TRBJ2-5	TRBV29-1	TGCAGCGTTGAACCCGCGGGAGGGCCCATTTACTTC	CSVEPAGGPIYF
few	-	TRBJ2-1	TRBV30	TGTGCCTGGAGTCCACGGGGCGGGATCAAGACCGATGAGCAGTTCTTC	CAWSPRGGIKTDEQFF
-	TRBD2	TRBJ2-7	TRBV25-1	TGTGCCAGCAGTGAATCGAGCGGAGTGCGGGGGATAAACGAGCAGTACTTC	CASSESSGVRGINEQYF
-	-	TRBJ1-5	TRBV6-6	TGTGCCAGCAGTTATGGAAAATCAGGGCAGCCCCAGCATTTT	CASSYGKSGQPQHF
-	-	TRBJ2-1	TRBV4-1	TGCGCCAGCAGCCGCGCGGGCCTCTCCTACAATGAGCAGTTCTTC	CASSRAGLSYNEQFF
-	TRBD2	TRBJ2-7	TRBV30	TGTGCCTGGAGACGGGATAGCGGGGATCATCCCTTTTACGAGCAGTACTTC	CAWRRDSGDHPFYEQYF
few	TRBD2	TRBJ2-1	TRBV5-1	TGCGCCAGCAGCTTGCGGGTTCCGGGACTAGTGGTGAATGAGCAGTTCTTC	CASSLRVPGLVVNEQFF
few	TRBD1	TRBJ2-3	TRBV10-3	TGTGCCATCAGTGGGACAGGATTCGGGACAGATACGCAGTATTTT	CAISGTGFGTDTQYF
few	-	TRBJ2-7	TRBV5-1	TGCGCCAGCAGCTTGTACCAGGGCCCTTCCTACGAGCAGTACTTC	CASSLYQGPSYEQYF
-	TRBD1	TRBJ2-7	TRBV4-1	TGCGCCAGCAGCCAGCCGGGACAGGGGGGCGAGCAGTACTTC	CASSQPGQGGEQYF
-	TRBD2	TRBJ2-7	TRBV7-9	TGTGCCAGCAGCTCGGGTCCCATAGCGGGTAGCTCCTACGAGCAGTACTTC	CASSSGPIAGSSYEQYF
-	-	TRBJ1-2	TRBV10-3	TGTGCCATCAAGAGCCCTTATGGCTACACCTTC	CAIKSPYGYTF
few	TRBD2	TRBJ2-3	TRBV10-3	TGTGCCATCAGGGGACTAGCGGGAGAGGTGGAGTATTTT	CAIRGLAGEVEYF
few	-	TRBJ2-1	TRBV6-5	TGTGCCAGCAGTTACGCCACGGAGTTCTTCTTC	CASSYATEFFF
-	-	TRBJ2-6	TRBV5-4	TGTGCCAGCAGCTTGGACGCAGGGACTGGGGCCAACGTCCTGACTTTC	CASSLDAGTGANVLTF
-	TRBD1	TRBJ1-2	TRBV6-5	TGTGCCAGCAGCATATCACTCTGGACAGGGAATGGCTACACCTTC	CASSISLWTGNGYTF
-	-	TRBJ2-1	TRBV20-1	TGCAGTGCCCTCTACAATGAGCAGTTCTTC	CSALYNEQFF
-	TRBD1	TRBJ1-1	TRBV29-1	TGCAGCGGCTGCGGGGACAGGGGGCGGATGAACACTGAAGCTTTCTTT	CSGCGDRGRMNTEAFF
few	-	TRBJ1-2	TRBV7-9	TGTGCCAGCAGCTTGGGACTTAACTATGGCTACACCTTC	CASSLGLNYGYTF
-	-	TRBJ1-1	TRBV4-1	TGCGCCAGCAGCCAAGAGGGTTCCGAGGAGGCTTTCTTT	CASSQEGSEEAFF
few	TRBD2	TRBJ2-1	TRBV20-1	TGCAGTGCTAGGGGGGGGAATGAGCAGTTCTTC	CSARGGNEQFF
few	TRBD2	TRBJ2-5	TRBV19	TGTGCCAGTAGTATAGTGGCGGGAGGTACGGCCCAGTACTTC	CASSIVAGGTAQYF
-	-	TRBJ1-5	TRBV27	TGTGCCAGCACCCCTAGGGGGATTGGCGATCAGCCCCAGCATTTT	CASTPRGIGDQPQHF
-	-	TRBJ2-1	TRBV7-3	TGTGCCAGCAGCTTAGCGGGGCACAATGAGCAGTTCTTC	CASSLAGHNEQFF
-	-	TRBJ2-2	TRBV15	TGTGCCACCAGCACTACCGGGGAGCTGTTTTTT	CATSTTGELFF
once	-	TRBJ2-2	TRBV4-2	TGTGCCAGCAGCCAAGATCGATGGCGGGGGAACACCGGGGAGCTGTTTTTT	CASSQDRWRGNTGELFF
-	-	TRBJ2-7	TRBV18	TGTGCCAGCTCACCAATACCCGGGGTCCGTTCCTACGAGCAGTACTTC	CASSPIPGVRSYEQYF
-	-	TRBJ1-4	TRBV30	TGTGCCTGGGGCCTTAATGAAAAACTGTTTTTT	CAWGLNEKLFF
-	-	TRBJ2-2	TRBV15	TGTGCCACCAGCAGAGACAGGGACTGGGGCGCCGGGGAGCTGTTTTTT	CATSRDRDWGAGELFF
few	TRBD2	TRBJ2-5	TRBV7-6	TGTGCCATTAGTCGGACTAGCGGTCAAGAGACCCAGTACTTC	CAISRTSGQETQYF
few	TRBD1	TRBJ2-2	TRBV10-3	TGTGCCATCAGTGGGGACAGGGGCATCAACACCGGGGAGCTGTTTTTT	CAISGDRGINTGELFF
few	-	TRBJ2-7	TRBV14	TGTGCCAGCGCTGACAGGCGGTTCTCCTACGAGCAGTACTTC	CASADRRFSYEQYF
-	TRBD1	TRBJ1-2	TRBV29-1	TGCAGCGTTAAGGACAGGAACTCCTATGGCTACACCTTC	CSVKDRNSYGYTF
few	-	TRBJ2-1	TRBV28	TGTGCCAGCAGCCAGCACACAGGGTACAATGAGCAGTTCTTC	CASSQHTGYNEQFF
-	TRBD2	TRBJ2-1	TRBV18	TGTGCCAGCTCAGGACTAGCCTCCTACAATGAGCAGTTCTTC	CASSGLASYNEQFF
few	-	TRBJ2-1	TRBV5-1	TGCGCCAGCAGCTTGGTCACGGACAATGAGCAGTTCTTC	CASSLVTDNEQFF
few	-	TRBJ1-1	TRBV28	TGTGCCAGCAGTTCCCAGAGGGGGACTGAAGCTTTCTTT	CASSSQRGTEAFF
once	TRBD2	TRBJ2-5	TRBV10-3	TGTGCCATCAGTGAACTAGCGGGAGAAGAGACCCAGTACTTC	CAISELAGEETQYF
-	-	TRBJ2-2	TRBV19	TGTGCCAGTAGCACGCTAGCCGGGGAGCTGTTTTTT	CASSTLAGELFF
few	-	TRBJ2-5	TRBV18	TGTGCCAGCTCACCACGAGGCGAGACCCAGTACTTC	CASSPRGETQYF
-	-	TRBJ2-4	TRBV4-1	TGCGCCAGCAGCCAAGCACCAAGACTAGCCAAAAACATTCAGTACTTC	CASSQAPRLAKNIQYF
-	-	TRBJ2-6	TRBV10-3	TGTGCCATCAGTGGTTCGGGGGCCAACGTCCTGACTTTC	CAISGSGANVLTF
-	-	TRBJ2-5	TRBV7-2	TGTGCCAGCAGCTTGGGCAGGCACCAAGAGACCCAGTACTTC	CASSLGRHQETQYF
-	-	TRBJ2-1	TRBV7-9	TGTGCCAGCAGCTTGGGCCTTCACAATGAGCAGTTCTTC	CASSLGLHNEQFF
-	TRBD2	TRBJ2-7	TRBV2	TGTGCCAGCACTGGGACTAGCGGATACTACGAGCAGTACTTC	CASTGTSGYYEQYF
few	TRBD2	TRBJ2-1	TRBV5-1	TGCGCCAGCAGCCCCCAAGCACTAGCGGGAGGCAATGAGCAGTTCTTC	CASSPQALAGGNEQFF
-	TRBD2	TRBJ2-2	TRBV29-1	TGCAGCGTTGTCACTAGCGGGAGTCTTGGCGGGGAGCTGTTTTTT	CSVVTSGSLGGELFF